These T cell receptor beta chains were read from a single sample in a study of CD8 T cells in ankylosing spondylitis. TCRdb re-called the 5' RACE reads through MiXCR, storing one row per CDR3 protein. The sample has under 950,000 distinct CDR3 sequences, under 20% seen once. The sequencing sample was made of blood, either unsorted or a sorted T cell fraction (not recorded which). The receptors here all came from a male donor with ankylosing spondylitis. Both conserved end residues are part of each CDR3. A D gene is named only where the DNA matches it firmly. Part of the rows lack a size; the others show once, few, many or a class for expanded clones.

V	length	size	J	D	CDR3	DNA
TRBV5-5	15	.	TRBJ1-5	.	CASSLKPYPNQPQHF	TGTGCCAGCAGCTTGAAGCCTTATCCTAATCAGCCCCAGCATTTT
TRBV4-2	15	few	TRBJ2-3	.	CASSQGLGPQNTQYF	TGTGCCAGCAGCCAAGGACTAGGTCCCCAAAATACGCAGTATTTT
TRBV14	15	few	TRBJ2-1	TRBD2	CASSHSSGRAGEQFF	TGTGCCAGCAGCCATTCTAGCGGGAGGGCCGGTGAGCAGTTCTTC
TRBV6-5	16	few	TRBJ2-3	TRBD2	CASSYSGLAGPGTQYF	TGTGCCAGCAGTTACTCCGGACTAGCGGGCCCAGGTACGCAGTATTTT
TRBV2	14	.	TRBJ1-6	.	CASSEHAYNSPLHF	TGTGCCAGCAGTGAACATGCCTATAATTCACCCCTCCACTTT
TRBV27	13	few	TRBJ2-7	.	CASSDPEFYEQYF	TGTGCCAGCAGTGACCCCGAGTTTTACGAGCAGTACTTC
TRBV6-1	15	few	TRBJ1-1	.	CASKKGGQTNTEAFF	TGTGCCAGCAAGAAGGGAGGGCAGACGAACACTGAAGCTTTCTTT
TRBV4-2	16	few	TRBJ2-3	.	CASSQGTFSSTDTQYF	TGTGCCAGCAGCCAAGGGACTTTTTCTAGCACAGATACGCAGTATTTT
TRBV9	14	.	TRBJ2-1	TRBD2	CASSPHEREGEQFF	TGTGCCAGCAGCCCTCATGAGCGGGAGGGCGAGCAGTTCTTC
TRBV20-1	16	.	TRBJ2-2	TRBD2	CSAQSSGGPNTGELVF	TGCAGTGCCCAGTCTAGCGGGGGCCCGAACACCGGGGAGCTGGTTTTT
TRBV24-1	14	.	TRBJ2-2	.	CATSDGAPRRELFF	TGTGCCACCAGTGATGGGGCTCCTCGGCGGGAGCTGTTTTTT
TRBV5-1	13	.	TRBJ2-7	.	CASSLSGVDEQYF	TGCGCCAGCAGCTTGTCAGGGGTAGACGAGCAGTACTTC
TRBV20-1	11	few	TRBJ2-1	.	CSARQHNEQFF	TGCAGTGCCAGACAACACAATGAGCAGTTCTTC
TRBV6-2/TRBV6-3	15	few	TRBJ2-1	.	CASSYDASFYNEQFF	TGTGCCAGCAGTTACGATGCTAGCTTCTACAATGAGCAGTTCTTC
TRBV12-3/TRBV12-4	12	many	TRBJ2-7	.	CASSPLGDEQYF	TGTGCCAGCAGCCCCCTAGGCGACGAGCAGTACTTC
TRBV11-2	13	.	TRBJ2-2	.	CACRQANTGELFF	TGTGCATGTCGGCAAGCGAACACCGGGGAGCTGTTTTTT
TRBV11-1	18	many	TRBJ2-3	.	CASSLVSSGHYGGDTQYF	TGTGCCAGCAGCTTAGTTTCCAGCGGGCATTACGGGGGAGATACGCAGTATTTT
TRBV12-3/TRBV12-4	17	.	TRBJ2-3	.	CASSLGGVYVSTDTQYF	TGTGCCAGCAGTCTTGGGGGTGTGTACGTCAGCACAGATACGCAGTATTTT
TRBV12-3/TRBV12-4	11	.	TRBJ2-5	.	CASGGKETQYF	TGTGCCAGCGGTGGAAAAGAGACCCAGTACTTC